A single sample gave rise to the 23 T cell receptor beta chains below, sequenced in a study of T cells and Merkel cell carcinoma outcomes. Assay used: immunoSEQ multiplex PCR; TCRdb lists only in-frame clones, some missing. The sample lists some 14,000 clones, approximately 92% occurring once. Source material: tumor tissue from Merkel cell carcinoma. The receptor source for this set is a human donor with Merkel cell carcinoma.

The V call is TRBV5-1, the J call TRBJ1-1; D might be TRBD1 (5 bases). This CDR3 contains 13 residues. Trimming removed 4 bases from V and 2 bases from J, with 9 bases in between. Germline lookup yields CDR1 SGHRS and CDR2 YFSETQ. CDR3 DNA sequence: TGCGCCAGCAGCGATGGGGCAAACACTGAAGCTTTCTTT. Protein product: CASSDGANTEAFF.

J is TRBJ1-6 and V is TRBV5-1; TRBD1 is a possible D gene (5 bases). The CDR3 runs to 14 residues. V lost 3 bases and J lost 5, with 9 bases in between. The germline gives CDR1 SGHRS, CDR2 YFSETQ. The CDR3 DNA follows: TGCGCCAGCAGCTGGGACCTTAATAATTCACCCCTCCACTTT. It encodes CASSWDLNNSPLHF. The variable domain in full, completed from reference TRBV5-1 and TRBJ1-6, reads KAGVTQTPRYLIKTRGQQVTLSCSPISGHRSVSWYQQTPGQGLQFLFEYFSETQRNKGNFPGRFSGRQFSNSRSEMNVSTLELGDSALYLCASSWDLNNSPLHFGNGTRLTVT.

The chain has TRBV11-3 and TRBJ1-6; D call uncertain. This CDR3 has 14 amino acids. The V end was cut by 3 bases, the J end by 9 bases, with 12 bases between. Germline V gives CDR1 SGHNT, CDR2 YENEEA. CDR3 sequence (DNA): TGTGCCAGCAGCTTGGGCCCTTTGGGTTCACCCCTCCACTTT. Translated: CASSLGPLGSPLHF.

This clone came up a few times. This rearrangement joins TRBV4-2 to TRBJ2-1; D tentatively reads TRBD1 or TRBD2 (5 bases each). Germline loops: CDR1 LGHNA, CDR2 YNFKEQ. There are 14 residues in the CDR3. The ends were cut back, 4 bases at V and 5 bases at J, with 12 bases in the middle. The CDR3 region is CASSPMGTDNEQFF. The CDR3 coding sequence is TGTGCCAGCAGCCCCATGGGGACGGACAATGAGCAGTTCTTC.

The CDR3 coding sequence is TGTGCCAGCAGCCTATCTGTTCAGGGCGAGCAGTACTTC. Residues: CASSLSVQGEQYF. This rearrangement joins TRBV14 to TRBJ2-7; D may be TRBD1 (5 bases). V was clipped by 4 bases and J by 6 bases, with 13 bases between them. This CDR3 is 13 amino acids long. CDR1 is SGHDN, CDR2 FVKESK, per germline.

The chain employs TRBV4-3 and TRBJ1-2; TRBD1 is a possible D gene (5 bases). Trimming removed 0 bases at V and 6 bases at J, with 17 bases between. There are 16 residues in the CDR3. Germline-derived CDR1 and CDR2 are LGHNA and YSLEER. The CDR3 bases are TGCGCCAGCAGCCAAGATCTGACGAGGGGAGAACATGGCTACACCTTC. Its protein is CASSQDLTRGEHGYTF.

The gene calls are TRBV5-6 and TRBJ1-2; 10 bases are shared with TRBD1. Germline trimming cut 0 bases from V and 5 bases from J; bases unmatched to any gene: 4. The length of the CDR3 is 15 residues. CDR1 is SGHDT and CDR2 is YYEEEE in the germline V gene. This chain's CDR3 is CASSLGGTGEYGYTF. The CDR3 nucleotides are TGTGCCAGCAGCTTGGGGGGGACAGGGGAATATGGCTACACCTTC.

The rearrangement joins TRBV18 to TRBJ2-7; 11 nucleotides align to TRBD2. Germline-derived CDR1 and CDR2 are KGHSH and LQKENI. J was trimmed by 6 bases and V by 3 bases; bases with no gene match: 7. This CDR3 region has 15 residues. DNA of the CDR3: TGTGCCAGCTCACCTTCACTAGCGGGAGAGGTCGAGCAGTACTTC. Protein product: CASSPSLAGEVEQYF.

A remark on this clone: The germline gene is not matched at one end of the junction; a read error may be the cause. This chain connects TRBV15 to TRBJ1-5, with D uncertain. The CDR3 extends over 14 amino acids. CDR1 and CDR2 (germline): LNHNV, YYDKDF (reference sequence). This chain's CDR3 is CATSRDFADQSQHF. Here the CDR3 DNA reads TGTGCCACCAGCAGAGACTTTGCGGATCAGTCCCAGCATTTT.

The chain's CDR3 is CASSSRREETQYF. CDR3 bases: TGTGCCAGCAGCTCCCGCAGGGAAGAGACCCAGTACTTC. V and J are TRBV7-3 and TRBJ2-5; a possible D gene is TRBD1 (5 bases). The CDR3 extends over 13 amino acids. The ends were cut back, 4 bases at V and 3 bases at J, with 9 bases in the middle. The V gene's germline CDR1 is SGHTA and CDR2 FQGTGA.

The chain recombines TRBV15 with TRBJ2-5; no clear D. Trimming stripped 0 bases from V and 7 bases from J, with 9 bases between. CDR1 and CDR2 (germline): LNHNV, YYDKDF (reference sequence). The CDR3 extends over 13 amino acids. The CDR3 reads CATSRDADGTQYF. In nucleotides, the CDR3 is TGTGCCACCAGCAGAGATGCAGACGGGACCCAGTACTTC.

The V gene is TRBV6-6, the J gene TRBJ1-1; perhaps TRBD1 as D (5 bases). V was shortened by 5 bases and J by 6 bases, with 13 bases between the two germline ends. This CDR3 has 13 amino acids. Germline assignment: CDR1 MNHNY and CDR2 SVGAGI (reference sequence). CDR3 residues: CASSPGMGAEAFF. The CDR3 nucleotides are TGTGCCAGCAGTCCAGGGATGGGCGCTGAAGCTTTCTTT.

The CDR3 protein is CASSSQGVNTEAFF. The CDR3 bases are TGTGCCAGCAGCTCCCAGGGGGTAAACACTGAAGCTTTCTTT. The chain carries TRBV7-2 and TRBJ1-1; TRBD1 aligns across 7 bases. CDR3 length equals 14 residues. J lost 2 bases, V lost 4 bases, and 4 bases had no gene match. Germline V gene lookup returns CDR1 SGHTA and CDR2 FQGNSA.

Only a few counts were recorded for this clone. The genes are TRBV20-1 and TRBJ2-1; D gene uncertain. This CDR3 has 11 residues. The germline V gene encodes CDR1 DFQATT and CDR2 SNEGSKA (reference sequence). Trimming removed 3 bases from V and 6 bases from J, with 6 bases in between. This chain's CDR3 is CSASPTNEQFF. CDR3 DNA sequence: TGCAGTGCTAGCCCCACCAATGAGCAGTTCTTC.

This chain links TRBV9 with TRBJ2-3; TRBD2 aligns across 8 bases. V lost 1 base and J lost 6; bases outside the gene matches: 13. Germline assignment: CDR1 SGDLS and CDR2 YYNGEE. This CDR3 is built from 17 residues. This CDR3 is CASSVSPAGVGTDTQYF. For the CDR3, the DNA is TGTGCCAGCAGCGTATCCCCAGCGGGAGTAGGGACCGATACGCAGTATTTT. Using reference TRBV9 and TRBJ2-3 for the parts outside the CDR3, the full variable domain is DSGVTQTPKHLITATGQRVTLRCSPRSGDLSVYWYQQSLDQGLQFLIQYYNGEERAKGNILERFSAQQFPDLHSELNLSSLELGDSALYFCASSVSPAGVGTDTQYFGPGTRLTVL.

J is TRBJ1-1 and V is TRBV7-9; D uncertain. Looked up from germline, CDR1 is SEHNR and CDR2 is FQNEAQ (reference sequence). The CDR3 spans 15 residues. Trimming left V 2 bases short and J 0 bases short, with 10 bases between. The CDR3 DNA sequence: TGTGCCAGCAGCTTATATGGCAGGATGAACACTGAAGCTTTCTTT. Its protein is CASSLYGRMNTEAFF.

The rearrangement joins TRBV27 to TRBJ2-3; maybe TRBD1 (5 bases). CDR1 and CDR2 from the germline V gene are MNHEY and SMNVEV (reference sequence). The CDR3 is made up of 15 amino acids. V dropped 3 bases and J dropped 0 bases, with 10 bases sitting between them. This CDR3 is CASSFKGWSTDTQYF. CDR3 coding DNA: TGTGCCAGCAGTTTTAAGGGGTGGAGCACAGATACGCAGTATTTT.

This clone has just a few counts. The J gene is TRBJ1-2, the V gene TRBV5-1, with 8 bases aligning to TRBD1. The J segment lost 3 bases and the V segment lost 0 bases, leaving 1 base of the junction unmatched. Germline CDR1 and CDR2: SGHRS and YFSETQ. The CDR3 runs 14 residues. CDR3 in amino acids: CASSLGTGHYGYTF. CDR3 coding DNA: TGCGCCAGCAGCTTGGGGACAGGGCACTATGGCTACACCTTC.

V and J are TRBV6-1 and TRBJ2-1; D uncertain. Trimming took off 5 bases at V and 3 bases at J, with 11 bases between the two ends. The CDR3 consists of 14 residues. Germline CDR1 and CDR2: MNHNS and SASEGT. The CDR3 DNA follows: TGTGCCAGCAGTATTATTACGATCTACAATGAGCAGTTCTTC. It codes for CASSIITIYNEQFF.

This chain connects TRBV29-1 to TRBJ2-1, with a tentative D call TRBD2 (7 bases). Trimming stripped 7 bases from V and 4 bases from J, with 20 bases between. Germline V lookup: CDR1 SQVTM, CDR2 ANQGSEA. CDR3 size: 15 residues. CDR3 loop: CSGKGGEGTYNEQFF. CDR3 nucleotide sequence: TGCAGCGGCAAGGGGGGGGAGGGGACTTACAATGAGCAGTTCTTC.

The rearrangement links TRBV30 to TRBJ1-5, with 8 bases identical to TRBD1. The J segment lost 6 bases and the V segment lost 1 base, leaving 8 bases of the junction unmatched. Germline V gene sequence: CDR1 GTSNPN, CDR2 SVGIG (reference sequence). The CDR3 is 15 residues long. CDR3 protein: CAWSEDRVWSQPQHF. As DNA, the CDR3 is TGTGCCTGGAGTGAGGACAGGGTTTGGTCTCAGCCCCAGCATTTT.

The chain links TRBV7-2 to TRBJ2-1, with 7 bases lining up with TRBD2. Germline assignment: CDR1 SGHTA and CDR2 FQGNSA. CDR3 length equals 14 residues. Trimming cost V 0 bases and J 7 bases; bases outside gene matches: 3. The CDR3 sequence is CASSLAGLSNEQFF. In DNA form, the CDR3 reads TGTGCCAGCAGCTTAGCGGGACTATCGAATGAGCAGTTCTTC.

V is TRBV18 and J is TRBJ2-3, with D tentatively TRBD1 (6 bases). This CDR3 region has 13 residues. Germline CDR1 reads KGHSH; CDR2 reads LQKENI. Deletions cut 3 bases from V and 5 bases from J, with 9 bases between. Written as DNA, the CDR3 is TGTGCCAGCTCACCCGGACAGATAGATACGCAGTATTTT. Encoded protein: CASSPGQIDTQYF.